A selection of T cell receptor beta chains follows, all from one sample in a study of blood T cell repertoires in COVID-19. TCRdb's copy holds only in-frame clones and misses some; the assay was immunoSEQ multiplex PCR. The table has under 140,000 clones, roughly 87% seen once. The source material was peripheral blood. The source is a human donor in a cohort sampled during active COVID-19. CDR3s include the opening cysteine and the closing phenylalanine or tryptophan. The D gene is left open where the match is weak. Clone size is given for some rows only: seen once, a few or many times, or a class if the clone is expanded.

j_gene	abundance	v_gene	d_gene	CDR3nt	CDR3aa
TRBJ1-1	NA	TRBV6-1	NA	TGTGCCAGCAGTGACGGGGGAAGGGTGGTGAACACTGAAGCTTTCTTT	CASSDGGRVVNTEAFF
TRBJ1-4	NA	TRBV5-4	NA	TGTGCCAGCAGCTTGTCGGGGTCGGCTAATGAAAAACTGTTTTTT	CASSLSGSANEKLFF
TRBJ2-5	few	TRBV24-1	TRBD1	TGTGCCACCCCCCTTAGGGACAGGGGCGAAGAGACCCAGTACTTC	CATPLRDRGEETQYF
TRBJ2-5	NA	TRBV3-1/TRBV3-2	TRBD2	TGTGCCAGCAGCCCTGTGAGTCGGACTAGCGAGGAGACCCAGTACTTC	CASSPVSRTSEETQYF
TRBJ1-4	few	TRBV7-2	NA	TGTGCCAGCAGCCCAGCCCGGGGGAGGGGAGAAAAACTGTTTTTT	CASSPARGRGEKLFF
TRBJ2-2	NA	TRBV7-9	NA	TGTGCCAGCAGCTTAGACGGCCGGGTGAACACCGGGGAGCTGTTTTTT	CASSLDGRVNTGELFF
TRBJ2-3	NA	TRBV7-2	NA	TGTGCCAGCAGCTTAGCGAGCGCAGGGGCGCAGTATTTT	CASSLASAGAQYF
TRBJ2-3	NA	TRBV19	NA	TGTGCCAGTAGTGTCCCGGGTCACACAGATACGCAGTATTTT	CASSVPGHTDTQYF
TRBJ1-1	NA	TRBV7-2	TRBD1	TGTGCCAGCAGCTTTCTCCGGGGACCGGGACAGGGGCAAAGGGGAGCTTTCTTT	CASSFLRGPGQGQRGAFF
TRBJ2-3	NA	TRBV20-1	NA	TGCAGTGCTAGTCGCGGACAGATCACAGATACGCAGTATTTT	CSASRGQITDTQYF
TRBJ2-1	NA	TRBV27	NA	TGTGCCAGCAGTTTGCTGAGCTCCTACAATGAGCAGTTCTTC	CASSLLSSYNEQFF
TRBJ1-5	few	TRBV4-1	NA	TGCGCCAGCAGCCAAGCCCCAGGGCCAAATCAGCCCCAGCATTTT	CASSQAPGPNQPQHF
TRBJ1-2	NA	TRBV23-1	NA	TGCGCCAGCAGTCCGGGACTAGGGGGTTACTATGGCTACACCTTC	CASSPGLGGYYGYTF
TRBJ1-5	NA	TRBV19	NA	TGTGCCAGTAGTAAATCAAAAAATCAGCCCCAGCATTTT	CASSKSKNQPQHF
TRBJ1-5	once	TRBV29-1	TRBD1	TGCAGCGTTTTGTTGACAGGGAGTGGGCAGCCCCAGCATTTT	CSVLLTGSGQPQHF
TRBJ2-7	NA	TRBV5-6	TRBD1	TGTGCCAGCAGCACGGGACAGGGTATAGGCGAGCAGTACTTC	CASSTGQGIGEQYF
TRBJ1-2	once	TRBV19	NA	TGTGCCACACGCCGGACATTTTCTAACTATGGCTACACCTTC	CATRRTFSNYGYTF
TRBJ1-1	NA	TRBV6-5	TRBD1	TGTGCCAGCAGTTACGCCGGGACAGAAAACACTGAAGCTTTCTTT	CASSYAGTENTEAFF
TRBJ2-7	NA	TRBV9	TRBD1	TGTGCCAGCAGCGCCCCGGGACAGGGGTGGCACGAGCAGTACTTC	CASSAPGQGWHEQYF
TRBJ1-2	NA	TRBV4-3	NA	TGCGCCAGCAGCCAAGAAGGAGGGAACTATGGCTACACCTTC	CASSQEGGNYGYTF
TRBJ2-3	NA	TRBV11-3	NA	TGTGCCAGCAGCTTAGAGGGAGTGGGCACAGATACGCAGTATTTT	CASSLEGVGTDTQYF
TRBJ2-7	NA	TRBV6-5	NA	TGTGCCAGCAAAACCGACAGGCTGGGCGAGCAGTACTTC	CASKTDRLGEQYF
TRBJ2-1	NA	TRBV24-1	NA	TGTGCCACCAGTGATGTTAGCGCTGGCTACAATGAGCAGTTCTTC	CATSDVSAGYNEQFF
TRBJ1-1	NA	TRBV6-5	NA	TGTGCCAGCAGTTACATCCGTCCTAACACTGAAGCTTTCTTT	CASSYIRPNTEAFF
TRBJ2-2	NA	TRBV6-2/TRBV6-3	TRBD2	TGTGCCAGCAGCCCTTCCGGGAGGGCCGGGGAGCTGTTTTTT	CASSPSGRAGELFF
TRBJ2-7	NA	TRBV6-5	NA	TGTGCCAGCCTGGAGCGGTTGCGGGTGGATCGTTGTAACTTC	CASLERLRVDRCNF
TRBJ1-3	NA	TRBV12-3/TRBV12-4	NA	TGTGCCAGCACAGTACAATCTGGAAACACCATATATTTT	CASTVQSGNTIYF
TRBJ2-2	NA	TRBV28	NA	TGTGCCAGCAGCGAGTTCACCGGGGAGCTGTTTTTT	CASSEFTGELFF
TRBJ2-7	NA	TRBV2	NA	TGTGCCAGCAGCAGGACAGTTTCGTACGAGCAGTACTTC	CASSRTVSYEQYF
TRBJ2-1	NA	TRBV7-9	TRBD2	TGTGCCAGCAGCTCAACCCCGGGACTAGCGGGAAATGAGCAGTTCTTC	CASSSTPGLAGNEQFF
TRBJ1-3	NA	TRBV7-2	NA	TGTGCCAGCAGCTTAGCGGCGACGGCTTTCCGACAAAGTCTGGGAAACACCATATATTTT	CASSLAATAFRQSLGNTIYF
TRBJ2-1	NA	TRBV5-8	TRBD1	TGTGCCAGCAGCATTTCCGGGACAGGGGTTAGAAATGAGCAGTTCTTC	CASSISGTGVRNEQFF
TRBJ2-7	NA	TRBV24-1	TRBD1	TGTGCCACCAGTCCGGGACAGGGGCTCTACGAGCAGTACTTC	CATSPGQGLYEQYF
TRBJ2-7	NA	TRBV6-2/TRBV6-3	NA	TGTGCCAGCAGCCCGACCGGGACACGAAGCTACGAGCAGTACTTC	CASSPTGTRSYEQYF
TRBJ2-1	NA	TRBV7-9	NA	TGTGCCAGCAGCTTAGTTCACGTAAGGGACATCGCCTACAATGAGCAGTTCTTC	CASSLVHVRDIAYNEQFF
TRBJ1-6	NA	TRBV5-4	NA	TGTGCCAGCAGCCTTACAGGTACCCCTAATTCACCCCTCCACTTT	CASSLTGTPNSPLHF
TRBJ1-2	NA	TRBV6-2/TRBV6-3	NA	TGTGCCAGCAGCCCGGGAGACTATGGCTACACCTTC	CASSPGDYGYTF